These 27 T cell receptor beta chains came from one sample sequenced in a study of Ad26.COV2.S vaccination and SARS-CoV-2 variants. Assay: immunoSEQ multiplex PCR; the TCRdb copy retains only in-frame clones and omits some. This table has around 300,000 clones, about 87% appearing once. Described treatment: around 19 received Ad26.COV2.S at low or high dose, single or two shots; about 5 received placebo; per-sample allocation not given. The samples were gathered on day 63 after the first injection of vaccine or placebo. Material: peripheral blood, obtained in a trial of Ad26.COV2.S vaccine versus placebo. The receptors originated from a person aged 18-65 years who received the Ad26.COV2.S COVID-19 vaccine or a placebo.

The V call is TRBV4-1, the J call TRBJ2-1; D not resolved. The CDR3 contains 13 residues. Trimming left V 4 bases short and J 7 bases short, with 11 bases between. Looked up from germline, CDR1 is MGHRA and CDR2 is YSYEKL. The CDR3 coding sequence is TGCGCCAGCAGCCCTCCCGGTCCTAATGAGCAGTTCTTC. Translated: CASSPPGPNEQFF.

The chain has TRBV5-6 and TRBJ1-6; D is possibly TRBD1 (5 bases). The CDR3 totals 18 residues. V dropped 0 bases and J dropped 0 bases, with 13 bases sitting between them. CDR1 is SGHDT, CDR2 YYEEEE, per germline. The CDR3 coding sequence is TGTGCCAGCAGCTTGGAAGTCGGGACGAGCTCCTATAATTCACCCCTCCACTTT. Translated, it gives CASSLEVGTSSYNSPLHF. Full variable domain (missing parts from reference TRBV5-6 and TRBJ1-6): DAGVTQSPTHLIKTRGQQVTLRCSPKSGHDTVSWYQQALGQGPQFIFQYYEEEERQRGNFPDRFSGHQFPNYSSELNVNALLLGDSALYLCASSLEVGTSSYNSPLHFGNGTRLTVT.

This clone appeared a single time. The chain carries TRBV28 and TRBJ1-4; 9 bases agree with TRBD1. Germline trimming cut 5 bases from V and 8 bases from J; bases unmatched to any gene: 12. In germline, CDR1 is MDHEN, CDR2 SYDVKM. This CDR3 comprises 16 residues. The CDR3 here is CASSVLDRGIWEKLFF. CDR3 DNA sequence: TGTGCCAGCAGTGTCCTGGACAGGGGAATATGGGAAAAACTGTTTTTT.

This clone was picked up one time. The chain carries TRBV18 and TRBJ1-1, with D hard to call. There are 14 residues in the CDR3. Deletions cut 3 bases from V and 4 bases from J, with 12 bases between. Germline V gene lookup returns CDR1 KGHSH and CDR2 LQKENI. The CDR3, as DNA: TGTGCCAGCTCACCGGTAGGGCAGGCCACTGAAGCTTTCTTT. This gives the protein CASSPVGQATEAFF.

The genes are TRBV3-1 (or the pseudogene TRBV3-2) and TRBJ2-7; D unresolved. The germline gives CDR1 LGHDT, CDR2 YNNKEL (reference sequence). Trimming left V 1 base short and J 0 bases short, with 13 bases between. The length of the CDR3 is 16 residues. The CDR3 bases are TGTGCCAGCAGCCAAGGGCTGGGCGGATACTCCTACGAGCAGTACTTC. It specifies CASSQGLGGYSYEQYF.

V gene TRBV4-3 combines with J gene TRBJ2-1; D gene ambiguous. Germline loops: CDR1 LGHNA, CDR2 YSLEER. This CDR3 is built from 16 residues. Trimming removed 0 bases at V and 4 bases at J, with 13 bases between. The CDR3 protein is CASSQEARGRYNEQFF. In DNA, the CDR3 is TGCGCCAGCAGCCAAGAAGCCCGTGGCCGGTACAATGAGCAGTTCTTC.

The CDR3 sequence: CASSARQGDEQYF. CDR3 coding DNA: TGTGCCAGTAGTGCCAGACAGGGGGACGAGCAGTACTTC. The V gene is TRBV19, the J gene TRBJ2-7; 9 nucleotides match TRBD1. This CDR3 has 13 residues. The trim removed 5 bases at V and 5 bases at J, leaving 4 bases unmatched. Germline V gives CDR1 LNHDA, CDR2 SQIVND (reference sequence).

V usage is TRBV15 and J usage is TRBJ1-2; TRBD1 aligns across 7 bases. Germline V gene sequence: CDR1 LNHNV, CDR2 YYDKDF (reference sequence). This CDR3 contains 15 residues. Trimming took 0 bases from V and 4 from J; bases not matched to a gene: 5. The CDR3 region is CATSREVAGGYGYTF. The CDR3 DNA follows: TGTGCCACCAGCAGAGAGGTGGCAGGGGGCTATGGCTACACCTTC.

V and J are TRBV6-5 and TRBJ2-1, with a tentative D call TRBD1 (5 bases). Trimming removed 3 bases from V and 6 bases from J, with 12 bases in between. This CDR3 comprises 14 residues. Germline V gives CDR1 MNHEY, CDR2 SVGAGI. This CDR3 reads CASSYPGSTNEQFF. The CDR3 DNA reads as TGTGCCAGCAGTTATCCAGGGTCAACCAATGAGCAGTTCTTC.

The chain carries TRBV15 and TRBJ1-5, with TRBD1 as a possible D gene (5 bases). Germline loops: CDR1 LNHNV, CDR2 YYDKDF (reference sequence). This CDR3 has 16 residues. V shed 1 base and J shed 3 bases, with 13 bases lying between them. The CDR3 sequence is CATSRAGGTPNQPQHF. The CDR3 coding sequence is TGTGCCACCAGCAGAGCTGGGGGGACCCCCAATCAGCCCCAGCATTTT.

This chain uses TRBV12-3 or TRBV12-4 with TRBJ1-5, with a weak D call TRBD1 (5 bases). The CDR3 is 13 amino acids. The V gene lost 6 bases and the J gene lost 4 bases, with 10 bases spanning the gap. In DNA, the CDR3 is TGTGCCAGCAGCCGTAACAGGAATCAGCCCCAGCATTTT. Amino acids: CASSRNRNQPQHF.

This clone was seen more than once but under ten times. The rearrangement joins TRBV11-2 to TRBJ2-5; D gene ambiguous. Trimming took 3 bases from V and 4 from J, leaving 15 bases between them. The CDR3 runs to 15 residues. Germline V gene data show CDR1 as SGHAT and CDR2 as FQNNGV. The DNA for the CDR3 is TGTGCCAGCAGCTTTTCCCTTCTAGGAAGAGAGACCCAGTACTTC. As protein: CASSFSLLGRETQYF. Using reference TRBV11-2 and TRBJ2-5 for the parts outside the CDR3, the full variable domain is EAGVAQSPRYKIIEKRQSVAFWCNPISGHATLYWYQQILGQGPKLLIQFQNNGVVDDSQLPKDRFSAERLKGVDSTLKIQPAKLEDSAVYLCASSFSLLGRETQYFGPGTRLLVL.

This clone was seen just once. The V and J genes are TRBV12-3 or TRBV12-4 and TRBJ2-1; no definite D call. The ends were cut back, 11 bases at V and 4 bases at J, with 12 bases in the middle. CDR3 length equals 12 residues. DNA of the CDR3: TGTGCCTCTACCTTACAGTACAATGAGCAGTTCTTC. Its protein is CASTLQYNEQFF.

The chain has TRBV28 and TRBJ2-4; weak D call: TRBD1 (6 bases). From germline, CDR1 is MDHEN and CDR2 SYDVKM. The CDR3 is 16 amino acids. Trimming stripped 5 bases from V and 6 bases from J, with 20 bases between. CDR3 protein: CASSISGTPPGNIQYF. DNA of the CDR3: TGTGCCAGCAGTATAAGTGGGACACCTCCCGGAAACATTCAGTACTTC.

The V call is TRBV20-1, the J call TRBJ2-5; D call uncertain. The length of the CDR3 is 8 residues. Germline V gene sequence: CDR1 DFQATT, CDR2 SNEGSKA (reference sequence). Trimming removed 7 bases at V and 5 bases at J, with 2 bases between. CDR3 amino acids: CSVETQYF. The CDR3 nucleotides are TGCAGTGTGGAGACCCAGTACTTC.

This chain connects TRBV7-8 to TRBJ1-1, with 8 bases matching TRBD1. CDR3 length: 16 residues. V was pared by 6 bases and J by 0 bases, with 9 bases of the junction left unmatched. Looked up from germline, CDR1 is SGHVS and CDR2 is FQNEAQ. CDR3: CASSPGTGLMNTEAFF. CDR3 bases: TGTGCCAGCAGTCCCGGGACAGGCCTTATGAACACTGAAGCTTTCTTT. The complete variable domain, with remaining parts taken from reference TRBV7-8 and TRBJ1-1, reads GAGVSQSPRYKVAKRGQDVALRCDPISGHVSLFWYQQALGQGPEFLTYFQNEAQLDKSGLPSDRFFAERPEGSVSTLKIQRTQQEDSAVYLCASSPGTGLMNTEAFFGQGTRLTVV.

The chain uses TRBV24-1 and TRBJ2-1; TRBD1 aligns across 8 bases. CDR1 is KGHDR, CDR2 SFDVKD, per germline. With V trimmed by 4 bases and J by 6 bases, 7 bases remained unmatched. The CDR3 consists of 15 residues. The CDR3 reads CATSDTGTGGNEQFF. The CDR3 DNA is TGTGCCACCAGTGACACCGGGACAGGAGGCAATGAGCAGTTCTTC.

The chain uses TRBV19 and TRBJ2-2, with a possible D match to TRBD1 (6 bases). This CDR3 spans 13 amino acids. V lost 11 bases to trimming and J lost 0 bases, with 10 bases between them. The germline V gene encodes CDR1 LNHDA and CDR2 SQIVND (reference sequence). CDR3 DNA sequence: TGTGCCCTGGGACACGCGAACACCGGGGAGCTGTTTTTT. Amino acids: CALGHANTGELFF.

CDR3 sequence reads: CATRDSNTDTQYF. CDR3 in DNA: TGTGCCACCAGGGACAGCAACACAGATACGCAGTATTTT. The rearrangement joins TRBV24-1 to TRBJ2-3; tentatively, D is TRBD1 (6 bases). Germline CDR1 reads KGHDR; CDR2 reads SFDVKD. This CDR3 is 13 amino acids long. V was trimmed by 7 bases and J by 2 bases, leaving 9 bases between them.

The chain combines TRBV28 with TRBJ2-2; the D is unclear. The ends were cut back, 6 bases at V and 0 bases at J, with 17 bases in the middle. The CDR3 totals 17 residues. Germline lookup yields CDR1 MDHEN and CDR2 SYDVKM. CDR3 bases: TGTGCCAGCAGATCACTTACACCTAGTTCGAACACCGGGGAGCTGTTTTTT. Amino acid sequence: CASRSLTPSSNTGELFF.

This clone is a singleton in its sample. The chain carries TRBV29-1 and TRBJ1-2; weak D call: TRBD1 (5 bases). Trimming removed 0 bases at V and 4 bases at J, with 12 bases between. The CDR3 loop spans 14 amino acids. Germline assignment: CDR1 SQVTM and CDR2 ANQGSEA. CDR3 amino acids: CSVEEESGFYGYTF. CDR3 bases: TGCAGCGTTGAAGAGGAATCAGGGTTCTATGGCTACACCTTC.

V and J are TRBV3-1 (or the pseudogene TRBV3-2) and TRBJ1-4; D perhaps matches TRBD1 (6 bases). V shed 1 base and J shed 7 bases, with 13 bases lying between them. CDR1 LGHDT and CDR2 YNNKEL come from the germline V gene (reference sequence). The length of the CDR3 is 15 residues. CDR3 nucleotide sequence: TGTGCCAGCAGCCAAGGCGGGACAAAGAGTGAAAAACTGTTTTTT. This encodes CASSQGGTKSEKLFF.

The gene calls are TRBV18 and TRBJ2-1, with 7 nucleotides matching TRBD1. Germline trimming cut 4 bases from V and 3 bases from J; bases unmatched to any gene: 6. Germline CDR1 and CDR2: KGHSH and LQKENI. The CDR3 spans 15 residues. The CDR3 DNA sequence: TGTGCCAGCTCACGCTCGACAGGGTACTACAATGAGCAGTTCTTC. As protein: CASSRSTGYYNEQFF.

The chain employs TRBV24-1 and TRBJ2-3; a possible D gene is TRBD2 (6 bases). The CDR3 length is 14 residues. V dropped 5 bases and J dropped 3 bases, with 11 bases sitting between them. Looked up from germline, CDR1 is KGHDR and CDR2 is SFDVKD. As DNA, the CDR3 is TGTGCCACCAGTGCGGCAGGGAGGACAGATACGCAGTATTTT. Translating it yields CATSAAGRTDTQYF.

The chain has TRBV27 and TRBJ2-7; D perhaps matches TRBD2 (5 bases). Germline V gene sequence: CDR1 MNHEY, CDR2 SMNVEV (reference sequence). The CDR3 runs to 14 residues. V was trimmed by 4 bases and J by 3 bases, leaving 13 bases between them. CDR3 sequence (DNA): TGTGCCAGCAGTTACTCCGGGGTCCACTACGAGCAGTACTTC. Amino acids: CASSYSGVHYEQYF.

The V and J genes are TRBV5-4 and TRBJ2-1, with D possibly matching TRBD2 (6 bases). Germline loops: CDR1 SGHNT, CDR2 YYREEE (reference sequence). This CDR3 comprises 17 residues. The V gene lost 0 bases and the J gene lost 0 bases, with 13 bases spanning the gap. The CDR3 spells CASSLEGRGGSYNEQFF. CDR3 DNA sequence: TGTGCCAGCAGCTTGGAAGGGCGGGGAGGCTCCTACAATGAGCAGTTCTTC.

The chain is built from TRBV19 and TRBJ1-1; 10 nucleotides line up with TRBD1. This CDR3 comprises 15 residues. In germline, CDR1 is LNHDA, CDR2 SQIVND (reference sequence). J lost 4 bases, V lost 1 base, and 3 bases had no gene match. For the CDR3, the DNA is TGTGCCAGTAGTATAGTGGGACAGGGGTTCACTGAAGCTTTCTTT. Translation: CASSIVGQGFTEAFF.